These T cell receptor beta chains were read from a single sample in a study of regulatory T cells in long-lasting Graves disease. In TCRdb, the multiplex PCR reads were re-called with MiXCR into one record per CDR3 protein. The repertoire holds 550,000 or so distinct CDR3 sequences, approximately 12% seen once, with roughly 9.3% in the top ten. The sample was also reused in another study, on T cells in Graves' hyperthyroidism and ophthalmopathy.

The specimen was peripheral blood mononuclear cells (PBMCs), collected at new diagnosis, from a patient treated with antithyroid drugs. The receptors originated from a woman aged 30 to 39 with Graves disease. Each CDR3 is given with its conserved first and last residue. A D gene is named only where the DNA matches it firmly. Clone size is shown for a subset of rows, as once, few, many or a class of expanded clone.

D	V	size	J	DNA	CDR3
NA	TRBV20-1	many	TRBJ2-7	TGCAGTGCTAGAGTCCAGAGGGAAACCTACGAGCAGTACTTC	CSARVQRETYEQYF
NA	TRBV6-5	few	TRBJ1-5	TGTGCCAGCAGTTATGACAGCGCGCAGCCCCAGCATTTT	CASSYDSAQPQHF
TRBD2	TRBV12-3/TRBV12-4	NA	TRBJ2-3	TGTGCCAGCAGCCGGGGGGGTGCGCCAGATACGCAGTATTTT	CASSRGGAPDTQYF
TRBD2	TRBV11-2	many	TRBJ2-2	TGTGCCAGCAGCAGTTTTTTAGCGGGACTACGGACCGGGGAGCTGTTTTTT	CASSSFLAGLRTGELFF
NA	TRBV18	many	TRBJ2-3	TGTGCCAGCTCACCACACTACGGCAGGACCACAGATACGCAGTATTTT	CASSPHYGRTTDTQYF
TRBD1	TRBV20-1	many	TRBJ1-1	TGCAGTGCTAGAGATCAGTACAGGGGGTATGAAGCTTTCTTT	CSARDQYRGYEAFF
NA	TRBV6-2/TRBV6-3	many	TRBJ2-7	TGTGCCAGCAGTTACGCGGTGGGAATCCGGGACCTTAGCTATTCCTACGAGCAGTACTTC	CASSYAVGIRDLSYSYEQYF
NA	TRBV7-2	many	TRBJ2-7	TGTGCCAGCAGCTACTACCGGGACTCAACCTACGAGCAGTACTTC	CASSYYRDSTYEQYF
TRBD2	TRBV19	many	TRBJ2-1	TGTGCCAGCAGTCGTACTAGCGGGGTCTACAATGAGCAGTTCTTC	CASSRTSGVYNEQFF
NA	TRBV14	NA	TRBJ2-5	TGTGCCAGCAGCCAAGACTCGCGAAGGGGCTGCGTGGAAGAGACCCAGTACTTC	CASSQDSRRGCVEETQYF
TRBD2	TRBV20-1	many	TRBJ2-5	TGCAGTGCTACAACCATTTATATAGCGGGAATGGCGGTAGAGACCCAGTACTTC	CSATTIYIAGMAVETQYF
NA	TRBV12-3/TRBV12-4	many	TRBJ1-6	TGTGCCAGCAGTTTGACCTCCACAGGCTATAATTCACCCCTCCACTTT	CASSLTSTGYNSPLHF
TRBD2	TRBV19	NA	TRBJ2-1	TGTGCCAGTAGTATAAACCGATCCGGGACTAGGAGGTACGGCAATGAGCAGTTCTTC	CASSINRSGTRRYGNEQFF
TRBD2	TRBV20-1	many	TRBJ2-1	TGCAGTGCTAGATGGGGACTAGCCGGATACAATGAGCAGTTCTTC	CSARWGLAGYNEQFF
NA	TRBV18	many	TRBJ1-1	TGTGCCAGCTCACCTACCGCCGGGGGCATGAACACTGAAGCTTTCTTT	CASSPTAGGMNTEAFF
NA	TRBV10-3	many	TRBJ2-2	TGTGCCATCAGTGGTCCGATCGCGAACACCGGGGAGCTGTTTTTT	CAISGPIANTGELFF
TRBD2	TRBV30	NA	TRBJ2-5	TGTGCCTGGAGTCGAAACGTAGCGGGGGACCGGGAGACCCAGTACTTC	CAWSRNVAGDRETQYF
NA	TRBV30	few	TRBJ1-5	TGTGCCTGGAGTCGAGGACAGCTGGATCAGCCCCAGCATTTT	CAWSRGQLDQPQHF
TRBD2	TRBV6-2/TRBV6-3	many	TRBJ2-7	TGTGCCAGCAGTTACACTAGCGGGGTTCCTAACGAGCAGTACTTC	CASSYTSGVPNEQYF
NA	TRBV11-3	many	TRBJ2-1	TGTGCCAGCAGCTCCCGCTTTAATGAGCAGTTCTTC	CASSSRFNEQFF
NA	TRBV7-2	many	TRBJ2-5	TGTGCCAGCAGCCCCCGGACAGTCCTGGGACAAGAGACCCAGTACTTC	CASSPRTVLGQETQYF
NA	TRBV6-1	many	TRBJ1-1	TGTGCCAGCAGGAGGTTCTACCTGAACACTGAAGCTTTCTTT	CASRRFYLNTEAFF
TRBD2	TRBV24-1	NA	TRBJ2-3	TGTGCCACCAGTGACCCGGGGACTAGCGGGTTGAGAGAGGTCAGCACAGATACGCAGTATTTT	CATSDPGTSGLREVSTDTQYF
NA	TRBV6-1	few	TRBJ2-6	TGTGCCAGCAGGCCGCAGGTGGGAGCCAACGTCCCGACTTTC	CASRPQVGANVPTF
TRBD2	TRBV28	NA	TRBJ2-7	TGTGCCAGCAGTTCTTTATGGGGACTACTAGCGGGCCCGATAGTTACTTACGAGCAGTACTTC	CASSSLWGLLAGPIVTYEQYF
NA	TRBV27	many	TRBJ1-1	TGTGCCAGCAGTTTAAGTTTTGGGGCGAACACTGAAGCTTTCTTT	CASSLSFGANTEAFF
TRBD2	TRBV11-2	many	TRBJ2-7	TGTGCCAGCAGCTTCAAGCGGGGTAGCGGGAGAGACTTGTACGAGCAGTACTTC	CASSFKRGSGRDLYEQYF
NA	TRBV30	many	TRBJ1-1	TGTGCCTGGAATGGAGGTACTGAAGCTTTCTTT	CAWNGGTEAFF
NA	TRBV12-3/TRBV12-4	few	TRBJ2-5	TGTGCCAGCAGTTTCGGCAGCTACCAAGAGACCCAGTACTTC	CASSFGSYQETQYF
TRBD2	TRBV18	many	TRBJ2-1	TGTGCCAGCTCACCATGGGAGGGTTCGCGCGACAATGAGCAGTTCTTC	CASSPWEGSRDNEQFF
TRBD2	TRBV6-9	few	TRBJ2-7	TGTGCCAGCAGTTACGTAGCGGGAGTAATCTACGAGCAGTACTTC	CASSYVAGVIYEQYF
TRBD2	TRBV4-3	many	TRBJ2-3	TGCGCCAGCAGCCAAGATGCTTGGGCTAGCGGCGGACTGGGAGATACGCAGTATTTT	CASSQDAWASGGLGDTQYF
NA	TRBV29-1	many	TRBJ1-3	TGCAGCGTTGTCGTGTCGCTACAGGATGGAAACACCATATATTTT	CSVVVSLQDGNTIYF
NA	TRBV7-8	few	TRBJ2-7	TGTGCCAGCAGCTTCGGACGTGGAAGCTACGAGCAGTACTTC	CASSFGRGSYEQYF
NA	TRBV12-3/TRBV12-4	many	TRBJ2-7	TGTGCCAGCAGTTCCCAGTACGAGCAGTACTTC	CASSSQYEQYF
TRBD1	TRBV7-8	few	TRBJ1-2	TGTGCCAGCAGCGCTGACAGGGTTTCATATGGCTACACCTTC	CASSADRVSYGYTF
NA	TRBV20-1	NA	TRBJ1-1	TGCAGTGCTAGGGGAGGAGGGGGGCGCACTGAAGCTTTCTTT	CSARGGGGRTEAFF
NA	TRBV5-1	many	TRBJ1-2	TGCGCCAGCAGCTTGGATACAGCAACGGGAGGCTACACCTTC	CASSLDTATGGYTF
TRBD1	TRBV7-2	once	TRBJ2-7	TGTGCCAGCTGTCGTGGGGGACAGCTCTACGAGCAGTACTTC	CASCRGGQLYEQYF
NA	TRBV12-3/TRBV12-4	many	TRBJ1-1	TGTGCCAGCAGTAGGGGGGCAGTCCGGACTGAAGCTTTCTTT	CASSRGAVRTEAFF
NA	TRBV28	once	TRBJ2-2	TGTGCCATTGGGTCGCACACCGGGGAGCTGTTTTTT	CAIGSHTGELFF
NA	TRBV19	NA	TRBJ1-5	TGTGCCAGTAGTGCCGGGACACGAAATCAGCCCCAGCATTTT	CASSAGTRNQPQHF
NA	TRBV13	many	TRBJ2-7	TGTGCCAGCAGCTCCTCAGGGAAGCAGGGATACGAGCAGTACTTC	CASSSSGKQGYEQYF
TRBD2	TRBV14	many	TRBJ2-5	TGTGCCAGCAGCCAAGTCCAGAGGACTAGCGGGAGCCAAGAGACCCAGTACTTC	CASSQVQRTSGSQETQYF
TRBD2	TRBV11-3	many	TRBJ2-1	TGTGCCAGCAGCCCCGCGCGGGGGTACAATGAGCAGTTCTTC	CASSPARGYNEQFF
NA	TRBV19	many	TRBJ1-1	TGTGCCAGTAATACAGGGTCGGGGACTGAAGCTTTCTTT	CASNTGSGTEAFF
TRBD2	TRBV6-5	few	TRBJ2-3	TGTGCCAGCAGTTACCTAGCGGCCTCCGGGGATACGCAGTATTTT	CASSYLAASGDTQYF
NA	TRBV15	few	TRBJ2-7	TGTGCCACCAGCCCCCGACAGGCTATCTCCTACGAGCAGTACTTC	CATSPRQAISYEQYF
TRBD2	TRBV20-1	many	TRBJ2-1	TGCAGTGTAGCGCGGGAGTCCTACAATGAGCAGTTCTTC	CSVARESYNEQFF
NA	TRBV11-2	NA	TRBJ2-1	TGTGCCAGCAAAATTCGGGGCAGCCTGTTTATGGGCAATGAGCAGTTCTTC	CASKIRGSLFMGNEQFF
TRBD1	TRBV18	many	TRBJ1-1	TGTGCCAGCTCCGGGGACAGGCCCACTGAAGCTTTCTTT	CASSGDRPTEAFF
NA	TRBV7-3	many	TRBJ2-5	TGTGCCAGCAGCTTAGTAGGGGGGCCGGGGGAGACCCAGTACTTC	CASSLVGGPGETQYF
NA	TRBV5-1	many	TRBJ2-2	TGCGCCAGCAGCTTCGAGGGGATGGAGCTGTTTTTT	CASSFEGMELFF